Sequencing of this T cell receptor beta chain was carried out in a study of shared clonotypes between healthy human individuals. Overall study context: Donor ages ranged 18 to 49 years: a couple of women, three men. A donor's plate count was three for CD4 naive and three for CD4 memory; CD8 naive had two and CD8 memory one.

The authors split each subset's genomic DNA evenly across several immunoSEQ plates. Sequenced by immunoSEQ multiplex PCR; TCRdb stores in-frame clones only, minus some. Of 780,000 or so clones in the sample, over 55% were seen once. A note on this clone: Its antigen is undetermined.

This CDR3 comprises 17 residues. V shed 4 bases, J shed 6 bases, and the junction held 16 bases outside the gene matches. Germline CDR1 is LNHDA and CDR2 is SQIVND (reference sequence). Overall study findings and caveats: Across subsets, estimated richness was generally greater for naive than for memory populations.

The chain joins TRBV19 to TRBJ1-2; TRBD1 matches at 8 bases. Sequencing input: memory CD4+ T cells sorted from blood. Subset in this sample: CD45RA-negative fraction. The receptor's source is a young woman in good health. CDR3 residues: CASSTSAFSGGANGYTF. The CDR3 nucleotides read TGTGCCAGTAGTACCTCAGCTTTTTCAGGGGGCGCGAATGGCTACACCTTC.